Presented here are 20 T cell receptor beta chains from one specimen sequenced in a study of glioma-infiltrating T cells. TCR alpha and beta CDR3 regions were amplified from RNA using iRepertoire nested multiplex PCR. TCRdb re-called the multiplex PCR reads through MiXCR, storing one row per CDR3 protein. This table holds fewer than 200,000 distinct CDR3 sequences, around 45% found once. Sample: glioma tissue, nonneoplastic brain tissue, or PBMCs (not recorded which). All receptors come from a human donor with low-grade glioma or glioblastoma, undergoing nonglioma brain surgery, or in good health (not recorded which).

Worth noting for this clonotype: A read error may be the cause here, since a much bigger clone is one base away. The chain uses TRBV20-1 and TRBJ2-1; D gene ambiguous. The germline V gene encodes CDR1 DFQATT and CDR2 SNEGSKA (reference sequence). The CDR3 covers 16 residues. CDR3 protein: CSARDLSKTSYNEKFF. CDR3 bases: TGCAGTGCTAGAGATCTTTCCAAAACCTCCTACAATGAGAAGTTCTTC.

The V gene is TRBV29-1, the J gene TRBJ2-3; 9 bases are a match to TRBD2. Trimming at V came to 6 bases and at J to 0 bases, leaving 7 bases not matched to a gene. CDR1 SQVTM and CDR2 ANQGSEA come from the germline V gene. This CDR3 is built from 15 residues. CDR3 DNA: TGCAGCGTGATTACTAGCGGGCCTAGCACAGATACGCAGTATTTT. As protein: CSVITSGPSTDTQYF.

The chain links TRBV6-1 to TRBJ2-7; D gene uncertain. Germline lookup yields CDR1 MNHNS and CDR2 SASEGT. The CDR3 consists of 12 residues. Trimming took off 5 bases at V and 11 bases at J, with 16 bases between the two ends. The DNA for the CDR3 is TGTGCCAGCAGTTCACTAAGAGGAGAGAAGTACTTC. Encoded protein: CASSSLRGEKYF.

This chain connects TRBV25-1 to TRBJ2-7; no definite D call. Trimming shortened V by 3 bases and J by 6 bases, and 18 bases separated the two germline ends. Looked up from germline, CDR1 is MGHDK and CDR2 is SYGVNS. The CDR3 totals 15 residues. DNA for the CDR3: TGTGCCAGCAGTGACGGCCGGAGAATTTTCGGCGAGCAGTACTTC. This codes for CASSDGRRIFGEQYF.

This clonotype was recorded at least ten times. Germline and junction disagree at one end, which may indicate a read error. The chain couples TRBV6-1 to TRBJ1-3, with D uncertain. CDR1 MNHNS and CDR2 SASEGT come from the germline V gene. The CDR3 runs 15 residues. The CDR3 coding sequence is TGTGCCAGCAGCCCGGATTTCTCCTCTGGAAACACCATATACTTT. Translation: CASSPDFSSGNTIYF.

This clonotype appeared many times. V gene TRBV28 combines with J gene TRBJ1-3; D remains unclear. The CDR3 extends over 14 amino acids. The germline V and J ends were trimmed by 5 bases and 7 bases, with 15 bases remaining between them. Germline V gene data show CDR1 as MDHEN and CDR2 as SYDVKM. CDR3 sequence: CASSPPRVENTIYF. The CDR3 DNA reads as TGTGCCAGCAGTCCCCCTCGTGTCGAGAACACCATATATTTT.

The table lists this clonotype with many counts. The rearrangement links TRBV7-8 to TRBJ1-2, with TRBD1 as a possible D gene (5 bases). In germline, CDR1 is SGHVS, CDR2 FQNEAQ. V dropped 0 bases and J dropped 8 bases, with 10 bases sitting between them. The CDR3 contains 13 residues. Here the CDR3 DNA reads TGTGCCAGCAGCTTAGCCGACCCAGGGGGCTACACCTTC. As protein: CASSLADPGGYTF.

This clonotype was picked up many times. The chain couples TRBV6-6 to TRBJ2-3; D unclear. Germline lookup yields CDR1 MNHNY and CDR2 SVGAGI (reference sequence). The CDR3 sequence is 14 residues long. Trimming stripped 2 bases from V and 2 bases from J, with 8 bases between. This chain's CDR3 is CASSYELLTDTQYF. The DNA of the CDR3 is TGTGCCAGCAGTTACGAGCTACTCACAGATACGCAGTATTTT.

This clonotype was observed at least ten times. This chain connects TRBV28 to TRBJ2-5; tentatively, D is TRBD1 (6 bases). In germline, CDR1 is MDHEN, CDR2 SYDVKM. Trimming stripped 4 bases from V and 5 bases from J, with 11 bases between. The CDR3 totals 13 residues. The CDR3 bases are TGTGCCAGCAGTTCATACAGGGCGGAGACCCAGTACTTC. It encodes CASSSYRAETQYF.

As to this clonotype: This may come from a read error, since a much larger clone is one base off. The rearrangement uses TRBV4-3 and TRBJ2-5; D is ambiguous. The CDR3 extends over 14 amino acids. CDR1 and CDR2 (germline): LGHNA, YSLEER. V gave up 0 bases and J gave up 2 bases, with 7 bases separating them. The CDR3 coding sequence is TGCGCCAGCAGCCAAGATCGAGCACAAGAGACCCAGTACTTC. Translation: CASSQDRAQETQYF.

Notes on this clonotype: This may arise from a read error, as a much more abundant clone is one base away. The chain uses TRBV11-1 and TRBJ1-2; D remains ambiguous. Germline V gene lookup returns CDR1 SGHAT and CDR2 FQDESV (reference sequence). The CDR3 consists of 13 residues. The CDR3 bases are TGTGCCAGAAGCTTAGGGCGGGTGTATGGCTACACCTTC. Translating it yields CARSLGRVYGYTF.

With regard to this clonotype: A much larger clone is a single base away; this may be a read error. V usage is TRBV6-5 and J usage is TRBJ2-1, with 8 bases identical to TRBD2. This CDR3 is 14 amino acids long. CDR1 and CDR2 from the germline V gene are MNHEY and SVGAGI. CDR3 protein: CASIYRTRGGEQFF. The DNA for the CDR3 is TGTGCCAGCATTTACAGAACCCGGGGGGGTGAGCAGTTCTTC.

The CDR3 coding sequence is TGTGCCAGCAGTTTAAGAGCGGAAACCAATCAGCCCCAGCATTTT. The encoded protein is CASSLRAETNQPQHF. V is TRBV28 and J is TRBJ1-5; D not resolved. Germline values: CDR1 MDHEN, CDR2 SYDVKM. V was cut by 2 bases and J by 3 bases, with 11 bases left in between. The CDR3 has 15 amino acids. Based on the CDR3 plus reference TRBV28 and TRBJ1-5, the full variable domain is DVKVTQSSRYLVKRTGEKVFLECVQDMDHENMFWYRQDPGLGLRLIYFSYDVKMKEKGDIPEGYSVSREKKERFSLILESASTNQTSMYLCASSLRAETNQPQHFGDGTRLSIL.

V and J are TRBV10-3 and TRBJ2-1; 8 nucleotides agree with TRBD2. Germline values: CDR1 ENHRY, CDR2 SYGVKD. The J segment lost 9 bases and the V segment lost 6 bases, leaving 19 bases of the junction unmatched. The CDR3 totals 17 residues. The CDR3 loop reads CAISYPWTSSSKAEQFF. Written as DNA, the CDR3 is TGTGCCATCAGCTACCCCTGGACTAGCTCTTCGAAGGCTGAGCAGTTCTTC.

The chain joins TRBV19 to TRBJ1-1, with D perhaps matching TRBD1 (6 bases). This CDR3 has 12 residues. CDR1 and CDR2 from the germline V gene are LNHDA and SQIVND (reference sequence). With 6 bases removed from V and 11 bases from J, the gap between germline ends came to 16 bases. CDR3: CASRTGPGDAFF. The CDR3 bases are TGTGCCAGTAGAACAGGCCCAGGGGACGCTTTCTTT.

This clonotype was detected a few times. The chain recombines TRBV12-3 or TRBV12-4 with TRBJ1-1, with D perhaps matching TRBD1 (5 bases). With 3 bases removed from V and 0 bases from J, the gap between germline ends came to 8 bases. CDR3 length equals 14 residues. CDR3 region: CASSFSGLNTEAFF. CDR3 bases: TGTGCCAGCAGTTTTTCGGGGCTGAACACTGAAGCTTTCTTT.

The rearrangement links TRBV19 to TRBJ2-1; 12 bases map to TRBD2. This CDR3 contains 16 residues. Germline assignment: CDR1 LNHDA and CDR2 SQIVND (reference sequence). The trim removed 4 bases at V and 8 bases at J, leaving 9 bases unmatched. CDR3 loop: CASSSYLAGGQDEQFF. The CDR3 DNA reads TGTGCCAGTAGTAGTTATCTAGCGGGAGGGCAGGATGAGCAGTTCTTC.

Concerning this clonotype itself: A much bigger clone sits one base away, suggesting this may be a read error. The CDR3 protein is CASRIGEDWAFF. CDR3 DNA sequence: TGTGCCAGCAGGATAGGGGAGGATTGGGCTTTCTTT. This rearrangement joins TRBV2 to TRBJ1-1; D is perhaps TRBD1 (5 bases). Looked up from germline, CDR1 is SNHLY and CDR2 is FYNNEI. Trimming took 6 bases from V and 11 from J, leaving 16 bases between them. This CDR3 has 12 amino acids.

The chain combines TRBV29-1 with TRBJ2-5, with TRBD2 matching over 10 bases. This CDR3 has 14 residues. Germline CDR1 and CDR2: SQVTM and ANQGSEA. The J segment lost 1 base and the V segment lost 5 bases, leaving 4 bases of the junction unmatched. As DNA, the CDR3 is TGCAGCGTTTCGACTAGCGGGCTCCAAGAGACCCAGTACTTC. Its translation: CSVSTSGLQETQYF.

This clonotype was seen many times. The chain employs TRBV28 and TRBJ2-7; D possibly uses TRBD1 or TRBD2 (5 bases each). Between the trimmed V and J ends, which lost 1 base and 5 bases, there was a span of 18 bases. CDR3 length: 16 amino acids. Per the germline V gene, CDR1 is MDHEN and CDR2 is SYDVKM. CDR3 coding DNA: TGTGCCAGCAGTTTATCATCTTGGGGCACGGGGAACGAGCAGTACTTC. This translates into CASSLSSWGTGNEQYF.